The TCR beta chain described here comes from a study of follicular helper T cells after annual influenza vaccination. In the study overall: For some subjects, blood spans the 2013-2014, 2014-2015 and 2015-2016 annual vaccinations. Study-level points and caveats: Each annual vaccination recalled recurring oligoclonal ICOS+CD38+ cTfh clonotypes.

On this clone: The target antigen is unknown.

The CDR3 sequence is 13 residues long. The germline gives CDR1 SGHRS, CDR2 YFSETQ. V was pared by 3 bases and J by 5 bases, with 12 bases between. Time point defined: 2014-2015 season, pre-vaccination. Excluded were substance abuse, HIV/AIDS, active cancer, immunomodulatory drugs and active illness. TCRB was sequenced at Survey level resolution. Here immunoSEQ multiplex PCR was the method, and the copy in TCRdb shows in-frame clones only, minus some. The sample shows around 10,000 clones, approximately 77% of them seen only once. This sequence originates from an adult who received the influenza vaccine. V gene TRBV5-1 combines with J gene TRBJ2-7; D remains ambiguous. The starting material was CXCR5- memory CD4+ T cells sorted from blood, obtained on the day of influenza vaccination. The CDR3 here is CASSSRMPHEQYF. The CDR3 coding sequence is TGCGCCAGCAGCTCTCGGATGCCCCACGAGCAGTACTTC.